These T cell receptor beta chains were read from a single sample in a study of shared T cell receptors in the human thymus. Sequencing was performed with immunoSEQ multiplex PCR; in TCRdb, only in-frame clones are kept and a portion is missing. The table has roughly 710,000 clones, approximately 85% seen once. This same sample was also taken into another study, of human thymus T cells.

Sequenced sample: thymocytes. These TCRs come from a girl under three years old with a congenital heart defect. The CDR3 runs from the conserved cysteine through the conserved F or W. Each record gives: clone size, J gene, CDR3 length, V gene, D gene, CDR3 DNA, CDR3 protein. D genes are given only for firm matches. Clone size is not always given. Where it is, it says once, few, many or a class for expanded clones.

clone_size: .
j_call: TRBJ2-7
cdr3_length: 15
v_call: TRBV15
d_call: .
cdr3_nt: TGTGCCACCAGCAGAGATCAGGTCGCCACCTACGAGCAGTACTTC
cdr3_aa: CATSRDQVATYEQYF

clone_size: .
j_call: TRBJ1-2
cdr3_length: 13
v_call: TRBV6-5
d_call: TRBD1
cdr3_nt: TGTGCCAGCAGCATCGACAGGGGGGGCGGCTACACCTTC
cdr3_aa: CASSIDRGGGYTF

clone_size: .
j_call: TRBJ1-6
cdr3_length: 14
v_call: TRBV5-6
d_call: TRBD1
cdr3_nt: TGTGCCAGCAGCCCGGACAGGGGGAGTTCACCCCTCCACTTT
cdr3_aa: CASSPDRGSSPLHF

clone_size: few
j_call: TRBJ1-1
cdr3_length: 14
v_call: TRBV5-1
d_call: .
cdr3_nt: TGCGCCAGCACAATGGACACCAAGAACACTGAAGCTTTCTTT
cdr3_aa: CASTMDTKNTEAFF

clone_size: .
j_call: TRBJ1-2
cdr3_length: 19
v_call: TRBV7-4
d_call: .
cdr3_nt: TGTGCCAGCAGCTTAATATACGCGAAAGATAACGATAGAAACTATGGCTACACCTTC
cdr3_aa: CASSLIYAKDNDRNYGYTF

clone_size: .
j_call: TRBJ2-5
cdr3_length: 16
v_call: TRBV27
d_call: TRBD2
cdr3_nt: TGTGCCAGCAGTTTGGCAATTCGGGGGGGCCAAGAGACCCAGTACTTC
cdr3_aa: CASSLAIRGGQETQYF

clone_size: .
j_call: TRBJ2-3
cdr3_length: 18
v_call: TRBV7-2
d_call: .
cdr3_nt: TGTGCCAGCAGCTTAGCGCTAATTGCGGGGGCCAACACAGATACGCAGTATTTT
cdr3_aa: CASSLALIAGANTDTQYF

clone_size: .
j_call: TRBJ1-4
cdr3_length: 17
v_call: TRBV5-1
d_call: TRBD1
cdr3_nt: TGCGCCAGCAGGAGGGGACAGATAATAACAACTAATGAAAAACTGTTTTTT
cdr3_aa: CASRRGQIITTNEKLFF

clone_size: .
j_call: TRBJ1-2
cdr3_length: 17
v_call: TRBV5-1
d_call: TRBD1
cdr3_nt: TGCGCCAGCAGCTTGCCGGGACAGGGCTTCGGGCATCAAGGCCACACCTTC
cdr3_aa: CASSLPGQGFGHQGHTF

clone_size: .
j_call: TRBJ1-3
cdr3_length: 16
v_call: TRBV6-5
d_call: TRBD1
cdr3_nt: TGTGCCAGCAGTTCGGACCAGGGACAGTATGGAAACACCATATATTTT
cdr3_aa: CASSSDQGQYGNTIYF

clone_size: .
j_call: TRBJ2-3
cdr3_length: 18
v_call: TRBV10-3
d_call: TRBD2
cdr3_nt: TGTGCCATCAGTGAGCCAACGGGACTAGCGGCTTCCACAGATACGCAGTATTTT
cdr3_aa: CAISEPTGLAASTDTQYF

clone_size: .
j_call: TRBJ1-2
cdr3_length: 18
v_call: TRBV5-1
d_call: .
cdr3_nt: TGCGCCAGCAGCTTGAATCCGTCGGGTAAGGCCCCTACCTATGGCTACACCTTC
cdr3_aa: CASSLNPSGKAPTYGYTF

clone_size: once
j_call: TRBJ1-1
cdr3_length: 17
v_call: TRBV4-1
d_call: TRBD1
cdr3_nt: TGCGCCAGCAGCCAAGCCGGAACAGGGGAGGAGGACACTGAAGCTTTCTTT
cdr3_aa: CASSQAGTGEEDTEAFF

clone_size: .
j_call: TRBJ1-1
cdr3_length: 15
v_call: TRBV7-9
d_call: TRBD1
cdr3_nt: TGTGCCAGCAGCTTAGGGGGACAGGGATGCACTGAAGCTTTCTTT
cdr3_aa: CASSLGGQGCTEAFF

clone_size: .
j_call: TRBJ2-3
cdr3_length: 14
v_call: TRBV6-4
d_call: .
cdr3_nt: TGTGCCAGCAGCTTAGACAGTCGCACAGATACGCAGTATTTT
cdr3_aa: CASSLDSRTDTQYF

clone_size: .
j_call: TRBJ1-1
cdr3_length: 14
v_call: TRBV6-5
d_call: .
cdr3_nt: TGTGCCAGCAGTTACGGTGCAGGGGCTACTGAAGCTTTCTTT
cdr3_aa: CASSYGAGATEAFF

clone_size: .
j_call: TRBJ1-2
cdr3_length: 17
v_call: TRBV7-2
d_call: .
cdr3_nt: TGTGCCAGCAGCTTAGAGGGGAAGGGGGGGGACCGCTATGGCTACACCTTC
cdr3_aa: CASSLEGKGGDRYGYTF

clone_size: .
j_call: TRBJ1-2
cdr3_length: 13
v_call: TRBV28
d_call: .
cdr3_nt: TGTGCCAGCACTTGGGGGCAGGGTGGGGGCTACACCTTC
cdr3_aa: CASTWGQGGGYTF

clone_size: .
j_call: TRBJ2-1
cdr3_length: 13
v_call: TRBV15
d_call: TRBD2
cdr3_nt: TGTGCCACCAGCTCCCGACTAGCGGGGGGACAGTTCTTC
cdr3_aa: CATSSRLAGGQFF

clone_size: .
j_call: TRBJ1-2
cdr3_length: 16
v_call: TRBV6-5
d_call: TRBD1
cdr3_nt: TGTGCCAGCAGTTACTCGTTTAAACAGGGGGCGGGCGGCTACACCTTC
cdr3_aa: CASSYSFKQGAGGYTF

clone_size: .
j_call: TRBJ2-4
cdr3_length: 17
v_call: TRBV4-1
d_call: .
cdr3_nt: TGCGCCAGCAGCCAAACAACCAGGGGAGGGCTTAAAAACATTCAGTACTTC
cdr3_aa: CASSQTTRGGLKNIQYF

clone_size: .
j_call: TRBJ1-6
cdr3_length: 18
v_call: TRBV5-1
d_call: TRBD1
cdr3_nt: TGCGCCAGCAGCTTATACTACGGACAGGGCAGGGGTAATTCCCCCCTCCACTTT
cdr3_aa: CASSLYYGQGRGNSPLHF

clone_size: .
j_call: TRBJ1-5
cdr3_length: 14
v_call: TRBV7-8
d_call: .
cdr3_nt: TGTGCCAGCAGCTTAAGTACAGATAATCAGCCCCAGCATTTT
cdr3_aa: CASSLSTDNQPQHF

clone_size: .
j_call: TRBJ2-1
cdr3_length: 12
v_call: TRBV5-1
d_call: .
cdr3_nt: TGCGCCAGCAGCTTCCTAGCAAGGGAGCAGTTCTTC
cdr3_aa: CASSFLAREQFF

clone_size: .
j_call: TRBJ2-7
cdr3_length: 14
v_call: TRBV27
d_call: TRBD1
cdr3_nt: TGTGCCAGCAGTCACTCCGGGACAGACTACGAGCAGTACTTC
cdr3_aa: CASSHSGTDYEQYF

clone_size: .
j_call: TRBJ2-1
cdr3_length: 18
v_call: TRBV4-3
d_call: .
cdr3_nt: TGCGCCAGCAGCCAAGAGATTTGGTCGGGGAAGACTTACAATGAGCAGTTCTTC
cdr3_aa: CASSQEIWSGKTYNEQFF

clone_size: .
j_call: TRBJ1-2
cdr3_length: 16
v_call: TRBV10-3
d_call: .
cdr3_nt: TGTGCCATCGCGAGGGGCAGGGGAATCCCCAACTATGGCTACACCTTC
cdr3_aa: CAIARGRGIPNYGYTF

clone_size: .
j_call: TRBJ1-2
cdr3_length: 13
v_call: TRBV28
d_call: .
cdr3_nt: TGTGCCAGCAGTTTATGGGACAGAACCTTTCTCACCTTC
cdr3_aa: CASSLWDRTFLTF

clone_size: .
j_call: TRBJ1-2
cdr3_length: 11
v_call: TRBV19
d_call: .
cdr3_nt: TGTGCCAGTGGGCAGGGAAATGGCTACACCTTC
cdr3_aa: CASGQGNGYTF

clone_size: .
j_call: TRBJ1-1
cdr3_length: 15
v_call: TRBV27
d_call: TRBD1
cdr3_nt: TGTGCCAGCAGCCTACTACAGGGGGCTTGGACTGAAGCTTTCTTT
cdr3_aa: CASSLLQGAWTEAFF

clone_size: .
j_call: TRBJ2-1
cdr3_length: 15
v_call: TRBV4-1
d_call: TRBD1
cdr3_nt: TGCGCCAGCAGCAAGGACAGGGGGCTGGACAATGAGCAGTTCTTC
cdr3_aa: CASSKDRGLDNEQFF

clone_size: .
j_call: TRBJ1-3
cdr3_length: 13
v_call: TRBV6-5
d_call: .
cdr3_nt: TGTGCCAGCAGTCAGGGATTTGGAAACACCATATATTTT
cdr3_aa: CASSQGFGNTIYF